This T cell receptor beta chain derives from a study of CD8 T cells in Susac syndrome. The CDR3 contains 13 residues. V shed 4 bases and J shed 4 bases, with 9 bases lying between them. Germline CDR1 reads KGHDR; CDR2 reads SFDVKD. After extraction with the RNeasy kit, roughly 0.45 to 1 ug of the RNA was reverse transcribed using random hexamers. Each CDR3 protein gets one entry after TCRdb re-called the immunoSEQ multiplex PCR reads with MiXCR. Counted here are around 100,000 distinct CDR3 sequences, nearly 97% occurring once; the ten biggest clones make up 0.3%. The authors carried out high-throughput sequencing of TCR beta. They applied it to CD8+ and CD4+ T cells obtained from blood.

The source of this sequence is a human donor with Susac syndrome. The rearrangement links TRBV24-1 to TRBJ1-1; D gene uncertain. Sequencing was done on a sample of CD8+ T cells from PBMCs. CDR3 DNA: TGTGCCACCAGTGAGGGCGACGGCACTGAAGCTTTCTTT. This codes for CATSEGDGTEAFF.